The 11 T cell receptor beta chains listed next were all sequenced from one sample in a study of blood T cells in healthy people across ages. It was with a sample-barcoded 5' primer and a J-beta primer mix that a second PCR of about 6 to 12 cycles was run. TCRdb re-analysed the 5' RACE reads in MiXCR, keeping a single row per CDR3 protein. The sample includes about 650,000 distinct CDR3 sequences, about a third of them seen just once. Material: blood. The source of these receptors is a woman of 80 years or more in good health.

This clonotype was recorded only once. This chain joins TRBV2 and TRBJ1-5; D is perhaps TRBD1 (5 bases). V lost 2 bases to trimming and J lost 10 bases, with 12 bases between them. In germline, CDR1 is SNHLY, CDR2 FYNNEI. The CDR3 runs to 13 residues. As DNA, the CDR3 is TGTGCCAGCAGTGAATCGAGTTGGACACCCCAGCATTTT. It yields the protein CASSESSWTPQHF.

In this sample, this clonotype turned up many times. V gene TRBV5-1 combines with J gene TRBJ1-1; D not certain. Germline assignment: CDR1 SGHRS and CDR2 YFSETQ. Trimming removed 4 bases from V and 5 bases from J, with 15 bases in between. The CDR3 loop spans 14 amino acids. CDR3 in amino acids: CASSTSPGWTEAFF. The DNA of the CDR3 is TGCGCCAGCAGCACGTCGCCGGGATGGACTGAAGCTTTCTTT.

There are many counts of this clonotype. The chain links TRBV29-1 to TRBJ2-5; D may correspond to TRBD1 or TRBD2 (6 bases each). The CDR3 runs to 13 residues. Trimming cost V 1 base and J 4 bases, with 10 bases left between them. Germline V gene data show CDR1 as SQVTM and CDR2 as ANQGSEA. The CDR3: CSVEGGAVETQYF. CDR3 DNA sequence: TGCAGCGTTGAAGGGGGGGCAGTAGAGACCCAGTACTTC.

Turning to this clonotype: A much larger clone is a single base away; this may be a read error. The chain couples TRBV20-1 to TRBJ2-1, with D possibly being TRBD2 (7 bases). The J call is in doubt because the DNA end fits TRBJ2-7 better. Germline lookup yields CDR1 DFQATT and CDR2 SNEGSKA (reference sequence). CDR3 length equals 14 residues. CDR3 sequence (DNA): TGCAGTGCGCGACGGGGGGCATCCTACAATGAGCAGTACTTC. It specifies CSARRGASYNEQYF.

This clonotype was picked up many times. The J gene is TRBJ2-7, the V gene TRBV4-2; 9 nucleotides match TRBD1. V was pared by 6 bases and J by 0 bases, with 6 bases of the junction left unmatched. Germline assignment: CDR1 LGHNA and CDR2 YNFKEQ. The CDR3 contains 15 residues. The CDR3 spells CASRQGAAVSYEQYF. The CDR3 coding sequence is TGTGCCAGCAGACAGGGGGCGGCTGTCTCCTACGAGCAGTACTTC.

This clonotype came up a few times. The CDR3 DNA follows: TGTGCCAGCAGCCAAGAACAGGGGGCGTGGGGCTATGGCTACACCTTC. Its translation is CASSQEQGAWGYGYTF. The chain joins TRBV3-1 to TRBJ1-2; 9 bases agree with TRBD1. Germline V gene data show CDR1 as LGHDT and CDR2 as YNNKEL (reference sequence). J was trimmed by 4 bases and V by 0 bases; bases with no gene match: 6. The CDR3 consists of 16 residues.

About this clonotype itself: The germline gene is not matched at one end of the junction; a read error may be the cause. This rearrangement joins TRBV3-1 to TRBJ2-5; TRBD2 is a possible D gene (6 bases). In germline, CDR1 is LGHDT, CDR2 YNNKEL (reference sequence). The length of the CDR3 is 12 residues. The CDR3, as DNA: TGTGCCAGCTGCCAAGCTAGGGAGGCCCAGTACTTC. Residues: CASCQAREAQYF.

Ten or more counts support this clonotype. This rearrangement joins TRBV12-3 or TRBV12-4 to TRBJ1-2; no clear D gene. The CDR3 extends over 16 amino acids. Between the trimmed V and J ends, which lost 6 bases and 0 bases, there was a span of 17 bases. CDR3 nucleotides: TGTGCCAGCAGAATCTCCCGTTCCTTTACTAACTATGGCTACACCTTC. It specifies CASRISRSFTNYGYTF.

Concerning this clonotype: A much larger clone differs by one base, so this may be a read error. V is TRBV11-1 and J is TRBJ2-5, with D perhaps matching TRBD1 (7 bases). The CDR3 sequence is 16 residues long. Germline values: CDR1 SGHAT, CDR2 FQDESV (reference sequence). DNA of the CDR3: TGTGCCAGCAGCTTAGCTTGGACAGGACTACAAGGGACCCAGTACTTC. Amino acids: CASSLAWTGLQGTQYF.

Ten or more counts support this clonotype. The chain combines TRBV2 with TRBJ2-7; the D is unclear. Trimming pared 6 bases from V and 3 bases from J, leaving 15 bases between. The CDR3 spans 14 residues. CDR1 is SNHLY and CDR2 is FYNNEI in the germline V gene. The CDR3 sequence is CASSTAQQVYEQYF. CDR3 DNA sequence: TGTGCCAGCAGCACTGCTCAGCAGGTCTACGAGCAGTACTTC.

This clonotype was detected a few times. The chain's CDR3 is CSASPGWGREAFF. CDR3 nucleotide sequence: TGCAGTGCTAGTCCAGGTTGGGGTCGTGAAGCTTTCTTT. The chain is built from TRBV20-1 and TRBJ1-1; the D is unclear. Trimming removed 3 bases from V and 7 bases from J, with 15 bases in between. The CDR3 loop spans 13 amino acids. Germline assignment: CDR1 DFQATT and CDR2 SNEGSKA (reference sequence).